A single sample is the source of the 3 T cell receptor beta chains below, sequenced in a study of cytomegalovirus exposure and HLA in healthy donors. Amplification used 60 Vbeta primers and 13 Jbeta primers. Method: immunoSEQ multiplex PCR; TCRdb's copy keeps in-frame clones and lacks some. The sample includes 150,000 to 200,000 clones, roughly 83% of them seen just once. Sequenced sample: PBMCs. The receptors were sampled from a boy younger than 18 in good health and CMV-seronegative.

J is TRBJ2-7 and V is TRBV7-9; the D is unclear. The CDR3 totals 12 residues. Germline CDR1 is SEHNR and CDR2 is FQNEAQ (reference sequence). V lost 1 base and J 5 bases, leaving 6 bases between the germline ends. This CDR3 is CASSLGENEQYF. DNA of the CDR3: TGTGCCAGCAGCTTAGGTGAGAACGAGCAGTACTTC.

This chain connects TRBV18 to TRBJ2-1; 9 positions agree with TRBD1. Trimming cost V 6 bases and J 0 bases; bases outside gene matches: 9. The CDR3 sequence is 17 residues long. The germline V gene encodes CDR1 KGHSH and CDR2 LQKENI. The CDR3 spells CASSPKGTGFSYNEQFF. CDR3 in DNA: TGTGCCAGCTCTCCGAAAGGGACAGGGTTCTCCTACAATGAGCAGTTCTTC.

The CDR3 sequence is CASSMSRGGNQPQHF. The CDR3 DNA reads as TGTGCCAGTAGTATGTCCAGGGGTGGTAATCAGCCCCAGCATTTT. The chain links TRBV19 to TRBJ1-5, with D possibly matching TRBD1 (6 bases). V was shortened by 3 bases and J by 4 bases, with 13 bases between the two germline ends. Germline CDR1 and CDR2: LNHDA and SQIVND (reference sequence). The CDR3 runs 15 residues. The entire variable domain, with the rest obtained from reference TRBV19 and TRBJ1-5, is as follows: DGGITQSPKYLFRKEGQNVTLSCEQNLNHDAMYWYRQDPGQGLRLIYYSQIVNDFQKGDIAEGYSVSREKKESFPLTVTSAQKNPTAFYLCASSMSRGGNQPQHFGDGTRLSIL.